This TCR beta chain is from a study of siplizumab effects on memory and regulatory T cells. Overall study results and limits: Siplizumab significantly lowered the alloreactive sequences that could be traced to unstimulated CD4+ memory cells.

Germline CDR1 and CDR2: SGHAT and FQDESV (reference sequence). V lost 5 bases and J lost 5, with 9 bases in between. The CDR3 has 12 residues. TCR templates, about 97,000 per sample, were assayed. TCRdb's copy holds only in-frame clones and misses some; the assay was immunoSEQ multiplex PCR. The sample has tens of thousands of clones, under 95% seen once. As concerns this clone: Its target is not known.

This clonotype originated in a human donor in good health. The source material was CD8+ T cells sorted from blood. The chain recombines TRBV11-1 with TRBJ1-1; D uncertain. In DNA form, the CDR3 reads TGTGCCAGCAGCCCTCCTTATACTGAAGCTTTCTTT. Its protein is CASSPPYTEAFF.